These 19 T cell receptor beta chains originate from one sample sequenced in a study of blood T cell repertoires in COVID-19. TCRdb's copy holds only in-frame clones and misses some; the assay was immunoSEQ multiplex PCR. The repertoire holds fewer than 300,000 clones, with around 86% as singletons. Material for sequencing was peripheral blood. The receptors derive from a middle-aged woman who had recovered from COVID-19.

V gene TRBV7-9 combines with J gene TRBJ1-1; D unclear. Looked up from germline, CDR1 is SEHNR and CDR2 is FQNEAQ (reference sequence). CDR3 length: 15 amino acids. V was pared by 2 bases and J by 0 bases, with 10 bases between. This chain's CDR3 is CASSLLLPMNTEAFF. The CDR3 DNA sequence: TGTGCCAGCAGCTTACTACTGCCGATGAACACTGAAGCTTTCTTT.

The V gene is TRBV10-1, the J gene TRBJ2-1; D may be TRBD2 (7 bases). The V and J ends lost 5 bases and 5 bases respectively, with 16 bases between them. The CDR3 contains 15 residues. Germline values: CDR1 WNHNN, CDR2 SYGVQD (reference sequence). CDR3 in amino acids: CASSQLGGGNNEQFF. CDR3 nucleotides: TGCGCCAGCAGTCAACTAGGGGGGGGTAACAATGAGCAGTTCTTC.

In DNA, the CDR3 is TGTGCCAGCAGCCCCCGTTCTAGACCTACTAACTATGGCTACACCTTC. Its translation is CASSPRSRPTNYGYTF. This chain uses TRBV9 with TRBJ1-2; D gene uncertain. CDR1 SGDLS and CDR2 YYNGEE come from the germline V gene. CDR3 length: 16 residues. Trimming took off 4 bases at V and 0 bases at J, with 16 bases between the two ends.

The rearrangement joins TRBV5-4 to TRBJ2-3, with 9 bases matching TRBD1. The CDR3 is 15 amino acids. The V segment lost 0 bases and the J segment 5 bases; nucleotides outside the gene matches: 4. Germline CDR1 SGHNT, CDR2 YYREEE (reference sequence). CDR3 sequence: CASSLDRGHGDTQYF. The CDR3 nucleotides are TGTGCCAGCAGCTTGGACAGGGGGCATGGAGATACGCAGTATTTT.

This chain joins TRBV19 and TRBJ1-6; possible D gene TRBD1, 6 bases. Germline lookup yields CDR1 LNHDA and CDR2 SQIVND (reference sequence). The CDR3 has 17 residues. Trimming left V 3 bases short and J 8 bases short, with 20 bases between. CDR3 region: CASSINAGGAGDSPLHF. The CDR3 DNA sequence: TGTGCCAGTAGTATCAACGCGGGGGGGGCCGGAGATTCACCCCTCCACTTT.

The chain uses TRBV2 and TRBJ2-7; 8 nucleotides line up with TRBD1. The trim removed 6 bases at V and 3 bases at J, leaving 10 bases unmatched. CDR1 and CDR2 from the germline V gene are SNHLY and FYNNEI. The CDR3 runs to 15 residues. CDR3 in DNA: TGTGCCAGCAGGGCACAGGGGGATCAAATCTACGAGCAGTACTTC. This gives the protein CASRAQGDQIYEQYF.

This clone has just a few counts. The rearrangement joins TRBV11-2 to TRBJ2-2; D possibly corresponds to TRBD2 (5 bases). CDR1 is SGHAT and CDR2 is FQNNGV in the germline V gene. The CDR3 runs to 14 residues. The V gene lost 5 bases and the J gene lost 0 bases, with 7 bases spanning the gap. The CDR3 nucleotides read TGTGCCAGCAGCCGGGGTCCGAACACCGGGGAGCTGTTTTTT. Translation: CASSRGPNTGELFF.

Comments on this clone: Since the CDR3 does not end with the conserved phenylalanine or tryptophan, this likely comes from a read error. V is TRBV6-5 and J is TRBJ1-2; D unclear. Germline CDR1 reads MNHEY; CDR2 reads SVGAGI. The CDR3 totals 14 residues. The CDR3 loop is CATSPGVLGYGYTL. The CDR3 nucleotides are TGTGCCACCAGTCCCGGGGTTCTCGGCTATGGCTACACCCTC.

The chain has TRBV5-1 and TRBJ2-1, with 15 bases lining up with TRBD2. After removal of 4 bases from V and 7 bases from J, the junction contained 6 bases not matched to a gene. Germline V gene data show CDR1 as SGHRS and CDR2 as YFSETQ. The CDR3 runs 16 residues. The CDR3 DNA reads TGCGCCAGCAGCCCTTGGACTAGCGGGGGGGCGAATGAGCAGTTCTTC. This codes for CASSPWTSGGANEQFF.

This clone was seen once. The gene calls are TRBV2 and TRBJ2-7; 10 bases align to TRBD1. Trimming at V came to 6 bases and at J to 2 bases, leaving 7 bases not matched to a gene. The CDR3 runs to 15 residues. Germline CDR1 SNHLY, CDR2 FYNNEI. CDR3 sequence: CASSRWTGGTYEQYF. CDR3 in DNA: TGTGCCAGCAGCCGTTGGACAGGGGGTACCTACGAGCAGTACTTC.

The V gene is TRBV6-5, the J gene TRBJ1-2; 7 positions match TRBD1. The CDR3 contains 12 residues. The germline CDR1 and CDR2 sequences are MNHEY and SVGAGI. Trimming at V came to 7 bases and at J to 7 bases, leaving 6 bases not matched to a gene. The CDR3 DNA sequence: TGTGCCAGCACCGAGACAGGGCTTGGCTACACCTTC. The encoded protein is CASTETGLGYTF.

The CDR3 DNA follows: TGTGCCAGCTCGTCCGGGACAGGGGGCGGCTATGGCTACACCTTC. It encodes CASSSGTGGGYGYTF. The chain employs TRBV18 and TRBJ1-2; 12 bases match TRBD1. CDR1 is KGHSH, CDR2 LQKENI, per germline. This CDR3 has 15 amino acids. V was pared by 6 bases and J by 4 bases, with 6 bases of the junction left unmatched.

This clone was seen just once. This chain connects TRBV3-1 (or the pseudogene TRBV3-2) to TRBJ2-1, with D possibly TRBD1 on 6 matching bases. Germline assignment: CDR1 LGHDT and CDR2 YNNKEL (reference sequence). V lost 2 bases and J 8 bases, leaving 19 bases between the germline ends. The length of the CDR3 is 16 residues. In DNA form, the CDR3 reads TGTGCCAGCAGCCAAAAACCCGCCAGGGGAATGGATGAGCAGTTCTTC. This translates into CASSQKPARGMDEQFF.

The chain has TRBV2 and TRBJ2-7, with 10 positions matching TRBD2. V shed 4 bases and J 0 bases; nucleotides not matched to a gene: 3. The CDR3 is 15 amino acids. Germline CDR1 and CDR2: SNHLY and FYNNEI. The CDR3 nucleotides are TGTGCCAGCAGTGGTAGCGGGGGGTTCTCCTACGAGCAGTACTTC. Its translation is CASSGSGGFSYEQYF. Supplemented by reference TRBV2 and TRBJ2-7, the full variable domain reads EPEVTQTPSHQVTQMGQEVILRCVPISNHLYFYWYRQILGQKVEFLVSFYNNEISEKSEIFDDQFSVERPDGSNFTLKIRSTKLEDSAMYFCASSGSGGFSYEQYFGPGTRLTVT.

The chain couples TRBV2 to TRBJ2-5; TRBD1 matches at 8 bases. Germline CDR1 reads SNHLY; CDR2 reads FYNNEI. V lost 4 bases, J lost 5 bases, and 9 bases stayed unmatched. The CDR3 has 15 amino acids. The CDR3 DNA reads TGTGCCAGCAGTGCCGGGACAGGAGGGGATGAGACCCAGTACTTC. Translating it yields CASSAGTGGDETQYF.

The rearrangement uses TRBV11-2 and TRBJ1-2; maybe TRBD1 (5 bases). The CDR3 is 13 residues long. V lost 2 bases and J lost 8, with 12 bases in between. Germline-derived CDR1 and CDR2 are SGHAT and FQNNGV. DNA of the CDR3: TGTGCCAGCAGCTTACCGTGGGGGGTGGGCTACACCTTC. This gives the protein CASSLPWGVGYTF. Using reference TRBV11-2 and TRBJ1-2 for the parts outside the CDR3, the full variable domain is EAGVAQSPRYKIIEKRQSVAFWCNPISGHATLYWYQQILGQGPKLLIQFQNNGVVDDSQLPKDRFSAERLKGVDSTLKIQPAKLEDSAVYLCASSLPWGVGYTFGSGTRLTVV.

The genes are TRBV13 and TRBJ2-7; 10 bases match TRBD2. Germline loops: CDR1 PRHDT, CDR2 FYEKMQ (reference sequence). Germline trimming cut 7 bases from V and 2 bases from J; bases unmatched to any gene: 8. The CDR3 extends over 15 amino acids. This CDR3 is CASTSRTSGTYEQYF. DNA for the CDR3: TGTGCCAGCACCTCTCGGACTAGCGGCACCTACGAGCAGTACTTC.

This clone was detected once. The genes are TRBV6-5 and TRBJ1-2; the D gene is possibly TRBD1 (6 bases). The V end lost 8 bases, the J end lost 4 bases, and 20 bases lay between the germline ends. The CDR3 length is 15 residues. Germline-derived CDR1 and CDR2 are MNHEY and SVGAGI. In nucleotides, the CDR3 is TGTGCCAGCGCCGTCGGGGGGGCTCCTATCTATGGCTACACCTTC. Translated: CASAVGGAPIYGYTF.

This clone occurred a few times. The same CDR3 is also encoded by other DNA sequences in this sample. The rearrangement links TRBV15 to TRBJ2-7; D unresolved. Trimming took off 1 base at V and 2 bases at J, with 6 bases between the two ends. CDR1 and CDR2 (germline): LNHNV, YYDKDF (reference sequence). CDR3 length: 13 amino acids. The CDR3 is CATSRGQTYEQYF. In DNA form, the CDR3 reads TGTGCCACCAGCAGAGGGCAGACCTACGAGCAGTACTTC.